Below, 11 T cell receptor beta chains from the same sample are listed, as sequenced in a study of human T cells and chemical hapten exposure. Time point defined: pre-sensitization, week 0. Stated treatment: therapeutic diphenylcyclopropenone sensitization with weekly scalp DPC. MiXCR, run by TCRdb on the RACE reads, gives a single entry per CDR3 protein. The repertoire holds around 300,000 distinct CDR3 sequences, with approximately 5% as singletons. Sequencing was performed on whole blood, taken in connection with sensitization to the hapten diphenylcyclopropenone (DPC). These receptor sequences come from a woman under 30 with alopecia areata. Some clones in this sample may be carry-over from other donors' samples.

This clonotype was seen only a few times. The chain recombines TRBV29-1 with TRBJ2-7; D remains ambiguous. Per germline, CDR1 SQVTM and CDR2 ANQGSEA. This CDR3 is 12 amino acids long. V was shortened by 5 bases and J by 5 bases, with 13 bases between the two germline ends. The chain's CDR3 is CSVLVYPNEQYF. For the CDR3, the DNA is TGCAGCGTTTTGGTTTATCCCAACGAGCAGTACTTC.

This clonotype has more than one count but fewer than ten. This chain links TRBV20-1 with TRBJ2-7, with 10 bases aligning to TRBD2. J gave up 0 bases and V 5 bases, and 7 bases lay outside the gene matches. This CDR3 region has 15 residues. The germline V gene encodes CDR1 DFQATT and CDR2 SNEGSKA (reference sequence). In nucleotides, the CDR3 is TGCAGTGCTGGTTTAGCGGGGGGCCCCTCCTACGAGCAGTACTTC. It specifies CSAGLAGGPSYEQYF.

The chain recombines TRBV28 with TRBJ1-3; no clear D gene. This CDR3 has 17 amino acids. Germline loops: CDR1 MDHEN, CDR2 SYDVKM. With 3 bases removed from V and 0 bases from J, the gap between germline ends came to 15 bases. CDR3 sequence (DNA): TGTGCCAGCAGTTTTGCTGGACCCGACCTCTCTGGAAACACCATATATTTT. Its translation is CASSFAGPDLSGNTIYF.

This clonotype was detected only a few times. The CDR3 region has the DNA TGCAGTGCTACCATCTTAACAGGGGATGGCTACACCTTC. It encodes CSATILTGDGYTF. V is TRBV20-1 and J is TRBJ1-2; 7 nucleotides line up with TRBD1. The V gene end was trimmed by 4 bases and the J gene end by 6 bases; junction bases not matched to a gene: 8. CDR1 is DFQATT, CDR2 SNEGSKA, per germline (reference sequence). This CDR3 region has 13 residues.

This clonotype showed up many times. This CDR3 reads CASSLYGILERDEQFF. As DNA, the CDR3 is TGTGCCAGCAGCCTATATGGGATCCTTGAAAGGGATGAGCAGTTCTTC. The rearrangement links TRBV27 to TRBJ2-1; D gene uncertain. This CDR3 has 16 amino acids. Germline V gives CDR1 MNHEY, CDR2 SMNVEV (reference sequence). Trimming removed 6 bases from V and 8 bases from J, with 23 bases in between.

The chain recombines TRBV20-1 with TRBJ1-1, with 8 bases that match TRBD1. The CDR3 loop spans 14 amino acids. Germline CDR1 DFQATT, CDR2 SNEGSKA (reference sequence). Trimming removed 0 bases from V and 9 bases from J; junction bases left unmatched: 9. CDR3 sequence: CSAREGDRTEQAFF. Written as DNA, the CDR3 is TGCAGTGCTAGAGAGGGGGACAGGACGGAACAAGCTTTCTTT.

This clonotype was detected only a few times. The rearrangement links TRBV5-1 to TRBJ2-2; TRBD1 aligns across 8 bases. From germline, CDR1 is SGHRS and CDR2 YFSETQ. With V trimmed by 4 bases and J by 6 bases, 5 bases remained unmatched. The CDR3 has 14 amino acids. CDR3 nucleotides: TGCGCCAGCAGCCCAAGGACAGGGTCCGGGGAGCTGTTTTTT. Translation gives CASSPRTGSGELFF. Full variable domain (remainder filled in from reference TRBV5-1 and TRBJ2-2): KAGVTQTPRYLIKTRGQQVTLSCSPISGHRSVSWYQQTPGQGLQFLFEYFSETQRNKGNFPGRFSGRQFSNSRSEMNVSTLELGDSALYLCASSPRTGSGELFFGEGSRLTVL.

This clonotype was seen at least ten times. In nucleotides, the CDR3 is TGTGCCAGCAGTTACTCCGGACTGGTTTACGAGCAGTACTTC. Its translation is CASSYSGLVYEQYF. The chain carries TRBV6-2 or TRBV6-3 and TRBJ2-7; a possible D gene is TRBD2 (5 bases). The V and J ends lost 0 bases and 4 bases respectively, with 10 bases between them. The CDR3 spans 14 residues. Germline lookup yields CDR1 MNHEY and CDR2 SVGEGT.

This rearrangement joins TRBV7-2 to TRBJ2-5; D uncertain. Deletions cut 4 bases from V and 0 bases from J, with 9 bases between. From germline, CDR1 is SGHTA and CDR2 FQGNSA. The CDR3 has 14 residues. CDR3 nucleotide sequence: TGTGCCAGCAGCTCGACGTCGTACCAAGAGACCCAGTACTTC. It encodes CASSSTSYQETQYF.

There are many counts of this clonotype. The chain combines TRBV28 with TRBJ1-6; TRBD1 matches 7 bases. The CDR3 covers 15 residues. CDR1 is MDHEN and CDR2 is SYDVKM in the germline V gene. Trimming took 3 bases from V and 7 from J; bases not matched to a gene: 6. The DNA for the CDR3 is TGTGCCAGCAGTTTTATTCCCAGGGGGAATTCACCCCTCCACTTT. Translation: CASSFIPRGNSPLHF.

This clonotype came up a few times. The chain employs TRBV20-1 and TRBJ2-1; D possibly corresponds to TRBD2 (6 bases). Germline V gene lookup returns CDR1 DFQATT and CDR2 SNEGSKA (reference sequence). The CDR3 covers 15 residues. Between the trimmed V and J ends, which lost 6 bases and 1 base, there was a span of 16 bases. The CDR3 DNA sequence: TGCAGTGCCGCAGGCGCTGGAGGGTCCTACAATGAGCAGTTCTTC. It specifies CSAAGAGGSYNEQFF.